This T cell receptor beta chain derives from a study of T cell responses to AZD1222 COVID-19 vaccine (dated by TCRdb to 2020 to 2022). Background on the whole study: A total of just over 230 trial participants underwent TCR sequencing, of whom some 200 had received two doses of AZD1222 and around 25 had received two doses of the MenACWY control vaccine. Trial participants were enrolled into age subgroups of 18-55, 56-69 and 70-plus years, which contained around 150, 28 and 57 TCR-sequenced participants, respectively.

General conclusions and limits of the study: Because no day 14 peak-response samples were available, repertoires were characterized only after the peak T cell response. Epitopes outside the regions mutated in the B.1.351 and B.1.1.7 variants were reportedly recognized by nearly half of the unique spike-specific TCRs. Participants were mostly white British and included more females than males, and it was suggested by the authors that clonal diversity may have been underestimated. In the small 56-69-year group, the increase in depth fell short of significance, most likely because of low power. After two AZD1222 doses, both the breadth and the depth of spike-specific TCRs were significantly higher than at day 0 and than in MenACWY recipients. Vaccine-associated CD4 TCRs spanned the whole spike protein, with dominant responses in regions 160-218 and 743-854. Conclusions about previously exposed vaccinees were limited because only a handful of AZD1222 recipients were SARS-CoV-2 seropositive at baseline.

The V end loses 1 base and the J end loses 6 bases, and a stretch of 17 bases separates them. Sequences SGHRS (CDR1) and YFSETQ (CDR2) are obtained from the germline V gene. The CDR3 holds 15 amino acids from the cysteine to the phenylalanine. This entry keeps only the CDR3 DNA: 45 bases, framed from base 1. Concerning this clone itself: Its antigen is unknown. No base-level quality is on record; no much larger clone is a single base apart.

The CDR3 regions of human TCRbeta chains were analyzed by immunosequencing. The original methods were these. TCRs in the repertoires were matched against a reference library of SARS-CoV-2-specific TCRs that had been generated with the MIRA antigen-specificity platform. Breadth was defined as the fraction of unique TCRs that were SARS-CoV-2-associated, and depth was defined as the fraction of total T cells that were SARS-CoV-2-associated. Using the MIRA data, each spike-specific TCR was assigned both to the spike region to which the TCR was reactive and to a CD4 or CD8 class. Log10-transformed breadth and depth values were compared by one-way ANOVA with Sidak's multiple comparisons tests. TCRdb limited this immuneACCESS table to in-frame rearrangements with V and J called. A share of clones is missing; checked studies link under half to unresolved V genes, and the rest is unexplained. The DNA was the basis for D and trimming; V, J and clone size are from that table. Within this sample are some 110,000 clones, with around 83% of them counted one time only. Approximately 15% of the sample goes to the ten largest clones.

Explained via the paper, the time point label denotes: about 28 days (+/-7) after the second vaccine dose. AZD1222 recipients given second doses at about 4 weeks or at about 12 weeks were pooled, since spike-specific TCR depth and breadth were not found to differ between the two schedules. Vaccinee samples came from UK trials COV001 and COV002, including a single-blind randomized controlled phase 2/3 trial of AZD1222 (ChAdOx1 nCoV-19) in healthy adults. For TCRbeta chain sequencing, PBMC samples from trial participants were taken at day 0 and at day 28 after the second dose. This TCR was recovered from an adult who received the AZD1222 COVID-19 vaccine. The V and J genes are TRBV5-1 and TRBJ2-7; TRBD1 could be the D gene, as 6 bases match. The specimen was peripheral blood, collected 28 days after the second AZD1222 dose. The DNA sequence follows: TGCGCCAGCAGCTTGTCCAGGGGAGAGTCGGGCGAGCAGTACTTC. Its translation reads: CASSLSRGESGEQYF.